The source of this TCR beta chain is a study of HIV-infected patients and healthy controls. Alpha and beta constant-region primers primed reverse transcription of about 500 ng RNA. Separate chain-specific third strand synthesis with multiplexing indices produced the alpha and beta libraries. TCRdb re-called the 5' RACE reads through MiXCR, storing one row per CDR3 protein. The data contain 9,900 or so distinct CDR3 sequences, around 5.3% of them singletons. This clonotype appeared many times. From germline, CDR1 is SEHNR and CDR2 FQNEAQ (reference sequence). V trimming: 3 bases; J trimming: 7 bases; junction bases outside the gene matches: 8. The CDR3 is 14 amino acids. No cell fractionation was done, so the repertoire covers all unsorted peripheral blood T cells.

The sample was blood, taken before antiretroviral therapy. The genes are TRBV7-9 and TRBJ2-7, with 8 bases matching TRBD1. This receptor was taken from an adult with HIV infection. The CDR3: CASSFGRGLREQYF. The DNA for the CDR3 is TGTGCCAGCAGCTTTGGCAGGGGGCTAAGGGAGCAGTACTTC.